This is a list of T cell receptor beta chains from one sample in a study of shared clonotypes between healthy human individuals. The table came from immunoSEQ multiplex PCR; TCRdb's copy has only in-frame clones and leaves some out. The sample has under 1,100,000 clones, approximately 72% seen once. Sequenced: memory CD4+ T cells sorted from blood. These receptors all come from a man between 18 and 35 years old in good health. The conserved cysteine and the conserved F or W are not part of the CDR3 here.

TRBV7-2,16,ASSYQRGTGGSQETQY
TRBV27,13,ASGGLAKGTDTQY
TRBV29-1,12,SVHRGPSYNEQF
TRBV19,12,ASRPGGIGNTIY
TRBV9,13,ASSVTGRGQETQY
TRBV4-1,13,ASSHGRGDGETQY
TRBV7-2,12,ASSPRTGSSPLH
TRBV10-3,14,AISESTGLAGETQY
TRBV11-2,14,ASSSTNDRGAYGYT
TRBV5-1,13,ASSLAGQGSHEQY
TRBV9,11,ASSVWSNTEAF
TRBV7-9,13,ASSLTQGGQETQY
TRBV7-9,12,ASSLAGTNYGYT
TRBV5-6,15,ASSLLGLAGITDTQY
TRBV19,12,ASWESSSTDTQY
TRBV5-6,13,ASSSGTGENQPQH
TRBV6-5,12,ASRAPGNGNTIY
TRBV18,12,ASSEAGGGETQY
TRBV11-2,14,ASSPGGAEVQETQY
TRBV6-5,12,ASTPGAGVDIQY
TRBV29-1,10,SVGPGGGELF
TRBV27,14,ASSLKGQGNNSPLH
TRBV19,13,ASSILEVGNQPQH
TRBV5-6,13,ASSLGPGANEKLF
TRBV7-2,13,ASRLAGGPRDEQF
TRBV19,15,ASSIDAEAGGRRTQY
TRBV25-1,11,ASSEAANEKLF
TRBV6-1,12,ASSGDRSIYEQY
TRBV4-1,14,ASSQALAPNHYEQY
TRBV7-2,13,ASSLDSGSLREQY
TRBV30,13,AWSVSLGARETQY
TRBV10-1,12,ASSESPSVGELF
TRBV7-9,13,ASSPGTSGFYEQF
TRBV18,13,ASSPPNRGDSPLH
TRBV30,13,AWRWWGGAGTEAF
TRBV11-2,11,ASSRQGSGELF
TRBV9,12,ASSLLAAQETQY
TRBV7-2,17,ASSLEEAGTAGGRDTQY
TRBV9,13,ASSVGEGAADTQY
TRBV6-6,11,ASSQGSNQPQH
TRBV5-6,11,ASSFPARGGYT
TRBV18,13,ASSPDVGGNSPLH
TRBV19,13,ASSRAELAKNIQY
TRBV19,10,ASSFAGYEQY
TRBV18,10,ASSPQDTEAF
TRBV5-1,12,ASSLEGAITEAF
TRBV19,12,ASRSGQGYNEQF
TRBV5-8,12,ASSLKLASDTQY
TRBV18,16,ASSPLPSSGDLNTEAF
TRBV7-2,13,ASSLVGQLQNEQY
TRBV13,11,ASSPGPSYEQY
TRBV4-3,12,ASSQNLAGDEQF
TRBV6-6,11,ASMPRGANVLT
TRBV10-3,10,AISEQGEKLF
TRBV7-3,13,ASSLGFFRTDTQY